This TCR beta chain was obtained from a study of blood T cells in healthy people across ages. The study, taken as a whole, reports: TCR beta diversity per million T cells fell roughly linearly with age.

Combining a sample-barcoded 5' primer with a J-beta primer mix, a second PCR ran for roughly 7 to 11 cycles. TCRdb used MiXCR to reprocess the 5' RACE reads, holding one entry per CDR3 protein. The repertoire holds hundreds of thousands of distinct CDR3 sequences, 29% seen once, with 15% to 20% in the top ten. Germline trimming cut 5 bases from V and 15 bases from J; bases unmatched to any gene: 19. The germline CDR1 and CDR2 sequences are SGHVS and FQNEAQ. CDR3 size: 15 residues. On this clonotype: As yet, its antigen is unknown.

The receptor was derived from a woman older than 75 in good health. The specimen sequenced was blood. The chain couples TRBV7-8 to TRBJ2-1; 7 nucleotides agree with TRBD1. For the CDR3, the DNA is TGTGCCAGCAGCACCAACAGGGGTTTGGGTACGGGCCTGTTCTTC. Translating gives CASSTNRGLGTGLFF.